The 26 T cell receptor beta chains below all came from one sample that was sequenced in a study of identical twins. TCRdb fed the 5' RACE reads into MiXCR, producing one record per CDR3 protein. The sample records fewer than 250,000 distinct CDR3 sequences, about 15% being singletons. This same sample was also part of a study on T cells expressing NK-cell markers.

The sequencing sample was made of CD8+ T cells sorted from blood. The receptors come from a woman between 18 and 29 years old in good health.

The V and J genes are TRBV6-5 and TRBJ2-4; D not resolved. The V gene's germline CDR1 is MNHEY and CDR2 SVGAGI. The V gene lost 4 bases and the J gene lost 6 bases, with 4 bases spanning the gap. This CDR3 has 11 amino acids. DNA for the CDR3: TGTGCCAGCAGTTCCACAAACATTCAGTACTTC. It translates to CASSSTNIQYF.

Concerning this clonotype: At one end, the junction sequence differs from germline, possibly due to a read error. The chain joins TRBV29-1 to TRBJ1-1, with D perhaps TRBD1 (6 bases). The CDR3 contains 14 residues. The germline gives CDR1 SQVTM, CDR2 ANQGSEA. Written as DNA, the CDR3 is TGCAGCGTTGAAGATGCCCTAGAGGGGGGCCGAACCCCTTTT. It specifies CSVEDALEGGRTPF.

This chain connects TRBV7-9 to TRBJ2-2; D is undetermined. Germline values: CDR1 SEHNR, CDR2 FQNEAQ (reference sequence). V was pared by 5 bases and J by 5 bases, with 9 bases between. CDR3 size: 13 residues. The CDR3 reads CASSLSETGELFF. CDR3 bases: TGTGCCAGCAGCCTTAGTGAAACCGGGGAGCTGTTTTTT. Complete variable domain (other parts from reference TRBV7-9 and TRBJ2-2): DTGVSQNPRHKITKRGQNVTFRCDPISEHNRLYWYRQTLGQGPEFLTYFQNEAQLEKSRLLSDRFSAERPKGSFSTLEIQRTEQGDSAMYLCASSLSETGELFFGEGSRLTVL.

This clonotype was seen only a few times. The chain recombines TRBV9 with TRBJ1-5, with D possibly TRBD1 on 5 matching bases. CDR1 and CDR2 (germline): SGDLS, YYNGEE. Deletions cut 3 bases from V and 6 bases from J, with 13 bases between. The CDR3 has 14 amino acids. The CDR3 sequence: CASSEQGRGQPQHF. In DNA, the CDR3 is TGTGCCAGCAGCGAGCAGGGAAGGGGTCAGCCCCAGCATTTT.

There are a few counts of this clonotype. V gene TRBV6-5 combines with J gene TRBJ2-5; a possible D gene is TRBD1 (6 bases). V was shortened by 4 bases and J by 2 bases, with 11 bases between the two germline ends. Germline CDR1 is MNHEY and CDR2 is SVGAGI. The CDR3 has 14 residues. This CDR3 is CASSLTGNQETQYF. The CDR3 coding sequence is TGTGCCAGCAGTTTAACAGGGAATCAAGAGACCCAGTACTTC.

The chain combines TRBV3-1 with TRBJ2-1, with D perhaps matching TRBD1 or TRBD2 (5 bases each). In germline, CDR1 is LGHDT, CDR2 YNNKEL (reference sequence). The CDR3 spans 14 residues. Trimming stripped 2 bases from V and 7 bases from J, with 12 bases between. CDR3 nucleotides: TGTGCCAGCAGCCAAACCGGGACCATTAATGAGCAGTTCTTC. Translation gives CASSQTGTINEQFF.

This clonotype has only a few counts. The chain employs TRBV20-1 and TRBJ2-3; tentatively, D is TRBD1 (5 bases). The CDR3 is made up of 13 amino acids. Germline V gene sequence: CDR1 DFQATT, CDR2 SNEGSKA (reference sequence). The V and J ends lost 7 bases and 1 base respectively, with 12 bases between them. This chain's CDR3 is CSGWGGGTDTQYF. CDR3 nucleotide sequence: TGCAGTGGCTGGGGCGGAGGCACAGATACGCAGTATTTT.

The chain recombines TRBV4-3 with TRBJ2-3; the match to TRBD2 covers 7 bases. Trimming at V came to 0 bases and at J to 1 base, leaving 10 bases not matched to a gene. The germline gives CDR1 LGHNA, CDR2 YSLEER. The CDR3 totals 18 residues. The CDR3 nucleotides read TGCGCCAGCAGCCAAGATAAAATCCGGGCGGGAGGCACAGATACGCAGTATTTT. Its translation: CASSQDKIRAGGTDTQYF.

This clonotype was picked up many times. The rearrangement links TRBV14 to TRBJ2-2; 14 nucleotides match TRBD2. V gave up 4 bases and J gave up 11 bases; unmatched junction bases: 6. The CDR3 runs 15 residues. Germline values: CDR1 SGHDN, CDR2 FVKESK. The CDR3 loop reads CASSLPGLAGDELFF. CDR3 nucleotide sequence: TGTGCCAGCAGCCTGCCGGGACTAGCGGGAGATGAGCTGTTTTTT.

This clonotype was seen more than once but under ten times. V usage is TRBV6-5 and J usage is TRBJ1-1, with D perhaps TRBD1 (5 bases). Per the germline V gene, CDR1 is MNHEY and CDR2 is SVGAGI. Trimming left V 4 bases short and J 0 bases short, with 15 bases between. The CDR3 consists of 16 residues. The CDR3 bases are TGTGCCAGCAGTTTGACAGAGGAGTTCATGAACACTGAAGCTTTCTTT. Translated, it gives CASSLTEEFMNTEAFF.

The J gene is TRBJ1-1, the V gene TRBV5-1, with D uncertain. This CDR3 contains 13 residues. Germline CDR1 SGHRS, CDR2 YFSETQ. V lost 1 base and J lost 1, with 5 bases in between. The CDR3 sequence is CASSLKGNTEAFF. CDR3 in DNA: TGCGCCAGCAGCTTGAAGGGGAACACTGAAGCTTTCTTT.

This chain uses TRBV29-1 with TRBJ2-1; TRBD2 aligns across 9 bases. The CDR3 consists of 14 residues. Germline CDR1 reads SQVTM; CDR2 reads ANQGSEA. V gave up 7 bases and J gave up 6 bases; unmatched junction bases: 10. CDR3 nucleotide sequence: TGCAGCGCGACTCCGGGACTAGCATTCAATGAGCAGTTCTTC. This encodes CSATPGLAFNEQFF.

This clonotype was counted only a few times. CDR3 DNA: TGCAGTCTCCTTGGACTAGCGGGAGAGACCCAGTACTTC. Residues: CSLLGLAGETQYF. V and J are TRBV20-1 and TRBJ2-5; 11 bases agree with TRBD2. V lost 8 bases to trimming and J lost 4 bases; unmatched junction nucleotides: 6. Germline assignment: CDR1 DFQATT and CDR2 SNEGSKA (reference sequence). CDR3 length: 13 residues.

This clonotype showed up just a few times. The chain combines TRBV7-8 with TRBJ2-1; D is undetermined. From germline, CDR1 is SGHVS and CDR2 FQNEAQ. The length of the CDR3 is 15 residues. V was clipped by 3 bases and J by 2 bases, with 11 bases between them. CDR3 amino acids: CASSLLGRTYNEQFF. The CDR3 nucleotides are TGTGCCAGCAGCTTGCTCGGAAGGACCTACAATGAGCAGTTCTTC.

This clonotype was observed a handful of times. CDR3 protein: CSARPGTLRATEAFF. CDR3 nucleotides: TGCAGTGCTAGACCCGGGACACTCAGGGCCACTGAAGCTTTCTTT. The V and J genes are TRBV20-1 and TRBJ1-1; perhaps TRBD1 as D (6 bases). Trimming stripped 2 bases from V and 4 bases from J, with 17 bases between. Germline V gene data show CDR1 as DFQATT and CDR2 as SNEGSKA (reference sequence). The CDR3 extends over 15 amino acids.

The chain links TRBV5-5 to TRBJ2-7, with 10 bases fitting TRBD1. In germline, CDR1 is SGHKS, CDR2 YYEKEE (reference sequence). V shed 4 bases and J 2 bases; nucleotides not matched to a gene: 6. The CDR3 has 15 amino acids. CDR3 loop: CASSRRGTGAYEQYF. The CDR3 DNA follows: TGTGCCAGCAGCAGGAGAGGGACAGGGGCCTACGAGCAGTACTTC.

This clonotype was seen more than once but under ten times. The chain uses TRBV3-1 and TRBJ2-1, with D possibly being TRBD1 (6 bases). The CDR3 covers 15 residues. Germline loops: CDR1 LGHDT, CDR2 YNNKEL (reference sequence). The germline V and J ends were trimmed by 4 bases and 8 bases, with 18 bases remaining between them. The CDR3 DNA sequence: TGTGCCAGCAGCCCCATCTGGGGGCGCGTGGATGAGCAGTTCTTC. Protein: CASSPIWGRVDEQFF.

This rearrangement joins TRBV20-1 to TRBJ2-7; TRBD2 agrees at 7 bases. CDR1 and CDR2 from the germline V gene are DFQATT and SNEGSKA (reference sequence). V trimming: 8 bases; J trimming: 6 bases; junction bases outside the gene matches: 13. The CDR3 has 13 amino acids. CDR3 coding DNA: TGCAGTCCCCTCGGGCGGGAGACGGCCGAGCAGTACTTC. Protein sequence: CSPLGRETAEQYF.

This clonotype showed up just a few times. The chain has TRBV7-9 and TRBJ2-1; the D is unclear. CDR1 is SEHNR, CDR2 FQNEAQ, per germline (reference sequence). The CDR3 runs to 15 residues. V lost 3 bases and J lost 3, with 12 bases in between. The CDR3 loop reads CASSFEASRYNEQFF. The CDR3 DNA reads TGTGCCAGCAGCTTCGAGGCGTCCCGCTACAATGAGCAGTTCTTC.

This clonotype was recorded a few times. The V and J genes are TRBV5-6 and TRBJ2-7; the D is unclear. V was shortened by 4 bases and J by 0 bases, with 5 bases between the two germline ends. The CDR3 is made up of 12 amino acids. Per germline, CDR1 SGHDT and CDR2 YYEEEE. CDR3 loop: CASSRNSYEQYF. The CDR3 DNA reads TGTGCCAGCAGCCGCAACTCCTACGAGCAGTACTTC.

This chain links TRBV27 with TRBJ2-2; D gene uncertain. The CDR3 consists of 17 residues. Trimming shortened V by 5 bases and J by 0 bases, and 16 bases separated the two germline ends. Germline V gives CDR1 MNHEY, CDR2 SMNVEV (reference sequence). The CDR3 here is CASSPLLVLANTGELFF. The CDR3 nucleotides read TGTGCCAGCAGTCCCTTACTCGTCCTTGCGAACACCGGGGAGCTGTTTTTT.

This chain connects TRBV7-2 to TRBJ2-7, with 7 bases fitting TRBD2. Per the germline V gene, CDR1 is SGHTA and CDR2 is FQGNSA. The CDR3 runs to 16 residues. Unmatched junction bases numbered 10, after V lost 5 bases and J lost 0 bases. CDR3 amino acids: CASSRGLGRVSYEQYF. The CDR3 region has the DNA TGTGCCAGCAGCCGCGGTTTGGGGAGGGTCTCCTACGAGCAGTACTTC. The whole variable domain, remainder taken from reference TRBV7-2 and TRBJ2-7, is GAGVSQSPSNKVTEKGKDVELRCDPISGHTALYWYRQSLGQGLEFLIYFQGNSAPDKSGLPSDRFSAERTGGSVSTLTIQRTQQEDSAVYLCASSRGLGRVSYEQYFGPGTRLTVT.

This clonotype was observed a handful of times. The rearrangement links TRBV25-1 to TRBJ2-7; D is unresolved. This CDR3 region has 11 residues. The germline V gene has CDR1 MGHDK and CDR2 SYGVNS. V shed 10 bases and J shed 6 bases, with 13 bases lying between them. CDR3 amino acids: CATLLSGEQYF. The CDR3 nucleotides read TGTGCCACCCTTCTATCTGGCGAGCAGTACTTC.

This rearrangement joins TRBV4-3 to TRBJ2-1; D is undetermined. Germline assignment: CDR1 LGHNA and CDR2 YSLEER. CDR3 length: 16 residues. The ends were cut back, 1 base at V and 0 bases at J, with 10 bases in the middle. DNA of the CDR3: TGCGCCAGCAGCCAAGGGTTTCGGAGCTCCTACAATGAGCAGTTCTTC. Its translation is CASSQGFRSSYNEQFF.

With respect to this clonotype: This is likely a read error, given that the CDR3 carries no conserved phenylalanine or tryptophan at its end. V is TRBV11-1 and J is TRBJ1-2; TRBD1 aligns across 7 bases. V lost 5 bases, J lost 5 bases, and 20 bases stayed unmatched. Germline V lookup: CDR1 SGHAT, CDR2 FQDESV (reference sequence). This CDR3 is built from 18 residues. CDR3 DNA: TGTGCCAGCAGCCAGCGGGACAGTCCTTCTACAGACGTATATGGCTACACCTTA. This translates into CASSQRDSPSTDVYGYTL.

This clonotype has only a few counts. The rearrangement uses TRBV3-1 and TRBJ2-7; D gene ambiguous. V was shortened by 0 bases and J by 5 bases, with 5 bases between the two germline ends. The CDR3 length is 12 residues. CDR1 and CDR2 from the germline V gene are LGHDT and YNNKEL (reference sequence). The CDR3 bases are TGTGCCAGCAGCCAAGAGGAGAACGAGCAGTACTTC. Translated: CASSQEENEQYF.